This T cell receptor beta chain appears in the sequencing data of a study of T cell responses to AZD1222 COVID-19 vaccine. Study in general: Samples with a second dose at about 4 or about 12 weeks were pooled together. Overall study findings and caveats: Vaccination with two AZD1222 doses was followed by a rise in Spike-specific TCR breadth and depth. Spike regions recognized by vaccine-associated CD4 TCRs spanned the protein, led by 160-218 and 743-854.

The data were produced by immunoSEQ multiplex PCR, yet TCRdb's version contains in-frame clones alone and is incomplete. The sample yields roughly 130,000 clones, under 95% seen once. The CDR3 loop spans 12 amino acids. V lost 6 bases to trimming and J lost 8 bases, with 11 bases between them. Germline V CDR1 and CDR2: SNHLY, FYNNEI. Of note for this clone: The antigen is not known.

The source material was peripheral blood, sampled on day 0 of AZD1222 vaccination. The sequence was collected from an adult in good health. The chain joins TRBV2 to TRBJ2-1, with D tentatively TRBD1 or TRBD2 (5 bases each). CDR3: CASRGDADEQFF. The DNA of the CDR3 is TGTGCCAGCAGGGGGGATGCCGATGAGCAGTTCTTC.